This T cell receptor beta chain was sequenced during a study of siplizumab effects on memory and regulatory T cells (dated by TCRdb to about 2019). With respect to the entire study: The study examined how the anti-CD2 antibody siplizumab affects alloreactive T-cell subsets in allogeneic mixed lymphocyte reactions built from human PBMCs. What the research found in general, with its limitations: Unstimulated naive T cells appeared more diverse than memory T cells, and naive cells seemed to contribute substantially to the alloresponse. The cumulative frequency of alloreactive sequences that could be traced back to unstimulated CD4+ memory T cells was significantly reduced by siplizumab. About 75-95% of proliferating CD4+ or CD8+ clones could not be given a naive or memory phenotype. Whether proliferating Tregs from siplizumab cultures actually had suppressive function was not functionally confirmed. Of the alloreactive CD4+ clones that could be mapped, the Treg-derived share averaged about 67% with siplizumab compared with about 27% in control reactions. Sequences below about 10^-5 frequency were poorly captured, so only a minor fraction of alloreactive clones could be mapped to unstimulated subsets.

The CDR3 runs 14 amino acids, cysteine and phenylalanine included. Left in the record is the CDR3 DNA by itself, 42 bases read in frame from the first base. The CDR1 and CDR2 encoded by the germline V gene (reference sequence) are MNHNY and SVGAGI. Relative to germline, V is missing 6 bases and J is missing 9 bases, with 6 bases of the junction outside any gene match. In a few donor pairs, further sequencing was done on unstimulated CD8+ naive, CD4+ memory, CD8+ TEMRA, CD4+ naive and CD8+ effector memory subsets. Sorted unstimulated T cells and proliferating T cells recovered from mixed lymphocyte reactions underwent TCRbeta CDR3 sequencing. Fresh whole blood from nine to ten HLA-typed healthy donors was used as the source from which PBMCs were isolated. Library preparation was by the immunoSEQ multiplex PCR assay. About 10^5 TCR templates per sample were assayed by the deep sequencing platform. Genomic DNA extracted from sorted T cells was used for TCRbeta CDR3 sequencing. In the source study's methods: The R programming language was used for clonal analysis of TCRbeta CDR3 data. Alloreactive CD4+ and CD8+ clones were defined by comparing unstimulated samples with post-reaction CFSE-low samples. By matching sequences to the repertoires of sorted unstimulated Treg and non-Treg cells, each alloreactive CD4+ clone was assigned a regulatory or non-regulatory origin. TCRdb obtained this table from immuneACCESS and retained in-frame rearrangements with V and J assigned. These tables miss some clones; where compared with another copy, unresolved V genes account for less than half of the shortfall, and the remainder is unexplained. The DNA was the basis for D and trimming; V, J and clone size are from that table. For this sample the table gives roughly 62,000 clones, of which 65% to 80% were detected only once. Clones ranked in the top ten supply 0.4% to 0.5% of the sample.

A few counts support this clone. The target of this receptor is not known. There are no base qualities to consult, and no much larger clone falls within one base. The TCR sequence derives from a human donor in good health. In this chain, TRBV6-6 is recombined with TRBJ1-6; TRBD1 lines up with 9 middle nucleotides. The source material was memory CD4+ T cells sorted from blood. The cell subset or site label of this sample denotes: unstimulated CD4+ memory T cells. The sequence in DNA is TGTGCCAGCAGACGACAGGGGGACATTTCACCCCTCCACTTT. It translates as CASRRQGDISPLHF.